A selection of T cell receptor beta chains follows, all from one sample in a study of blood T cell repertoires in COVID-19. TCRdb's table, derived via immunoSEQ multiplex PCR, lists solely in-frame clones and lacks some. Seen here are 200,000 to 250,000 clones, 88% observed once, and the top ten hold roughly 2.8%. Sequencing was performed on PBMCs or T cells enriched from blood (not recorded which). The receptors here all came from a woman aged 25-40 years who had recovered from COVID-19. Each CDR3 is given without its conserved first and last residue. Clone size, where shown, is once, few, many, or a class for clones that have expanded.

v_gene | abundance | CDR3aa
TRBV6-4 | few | ASQVRPTGSNQPQH
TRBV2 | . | ASSRAWVGSYEQY
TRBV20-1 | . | SGEGTGELF
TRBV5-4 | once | ASSPGLAGGPNTDTQY
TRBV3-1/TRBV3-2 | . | ASSLAGGTDTQY
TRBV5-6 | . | ASSLVRTGGFTEAF
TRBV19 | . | ASSMTGVQH
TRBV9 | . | ASSYSSGGPNEQF
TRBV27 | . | AVGTSGSRTQY
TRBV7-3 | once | ASSLRGGGGETQY
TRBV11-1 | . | ASKRGNTEAF
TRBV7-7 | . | ASSLAPTSADTQY
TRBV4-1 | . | ASSQDRGQGLGISGYT
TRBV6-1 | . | ASSDPAGFYNSPLH
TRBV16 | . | ASSQYQGATNSPLH
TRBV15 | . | ATSREVRDEQY
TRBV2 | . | ASSLDRVASYEQY
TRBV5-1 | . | ASSLGDYSSYNEQF
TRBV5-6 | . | ASSIGQGNSPLH
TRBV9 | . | ASSYRDNSYEQY
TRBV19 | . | ASSIRTGDHEQF
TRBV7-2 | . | ASSLVTETGNTIY
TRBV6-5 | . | ASRRGGYEQY
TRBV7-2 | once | ASSLQPSAGVKDEQF
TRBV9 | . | ASSAWDRVETQY
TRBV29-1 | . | SAKLAGGPDTQY
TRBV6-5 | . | ASTLGGPGNTIY
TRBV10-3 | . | AISELTGTYGEQF
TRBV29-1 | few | SVEGQSSGNTIY
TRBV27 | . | ASSQQGAKNIQY
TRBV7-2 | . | ASSAGQGSAETQY
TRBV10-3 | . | AISESVEGVSYEQY
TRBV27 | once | ASRPTGLYGYT
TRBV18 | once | ASSPYSNQPQH
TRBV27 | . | ASRLKTNDRGLYEQY
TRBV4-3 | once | ASSQVRFRAEAF
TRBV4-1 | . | ASSQDWRGAPTDTQY
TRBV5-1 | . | ASSLGRGEGTSYEQY
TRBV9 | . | ASSDWGLDTQY
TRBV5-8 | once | ASSSKIQETQY
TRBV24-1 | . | AKSGQAYEQY
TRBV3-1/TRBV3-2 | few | ASSQEAGEYNEQF
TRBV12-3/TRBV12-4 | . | ASSPDRFYGYT
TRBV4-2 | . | ASSPIPTSADTQY
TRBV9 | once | ASSVQGGNTEAF
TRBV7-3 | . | ASRPDSVSGGYT
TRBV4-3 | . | ASSQDLRGRRTDTQY
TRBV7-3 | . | ASSSPGLADSYNEQF
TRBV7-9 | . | ASSLTDSANYGYT
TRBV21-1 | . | ASSKERKTDMNTEAF
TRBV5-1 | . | ASSLVTGLRGDTQY